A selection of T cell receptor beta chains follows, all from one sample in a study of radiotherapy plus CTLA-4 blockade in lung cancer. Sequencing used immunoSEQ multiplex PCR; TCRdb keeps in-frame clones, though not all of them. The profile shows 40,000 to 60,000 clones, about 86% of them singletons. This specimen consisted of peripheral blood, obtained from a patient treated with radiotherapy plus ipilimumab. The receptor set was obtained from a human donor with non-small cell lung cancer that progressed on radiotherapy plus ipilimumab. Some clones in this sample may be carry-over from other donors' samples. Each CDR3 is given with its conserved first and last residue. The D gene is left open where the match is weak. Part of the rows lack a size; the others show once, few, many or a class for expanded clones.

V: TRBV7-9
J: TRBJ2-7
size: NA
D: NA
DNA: TGTGCCAGCAGCTTTCAGGTCGATGGCGGGGGCGGGAGCTCCTACGAGCAGTACTTC
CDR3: CASSFQVDGGGGSSYEQYF

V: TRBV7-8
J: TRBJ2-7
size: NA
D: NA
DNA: TGTGCCAGCAGCTTAAGTCGGGTTACCCCCGGGGGATCCTACGAGCAGTACTTC
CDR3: CASSLSRVTPGGSYEQYF

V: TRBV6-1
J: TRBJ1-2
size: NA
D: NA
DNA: TGTGCCAGCAGTTTGGGGGGGGTCGGCTACACCTTC
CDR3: CASSLGGVGYTF

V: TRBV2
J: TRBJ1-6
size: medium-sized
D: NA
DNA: TGTGCCAGCAGTGCCGACATCGTCAATTCACCCCTCCACTTT
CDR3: CASSADIVNSPLHF

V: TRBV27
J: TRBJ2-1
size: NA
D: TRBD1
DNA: TGTGCCAGCGGAACAGGGGGCAGGAATGAGCAGTTCTTC
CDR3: CASGTGGRNEQFF

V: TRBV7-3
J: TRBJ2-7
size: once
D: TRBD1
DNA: TGTGCCAGCAGCGACCCCGGGACAGGGATCTACGAGCAGTACTTC
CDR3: CASSDPGTGIYEQYF

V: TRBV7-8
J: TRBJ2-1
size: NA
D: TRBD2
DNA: TGTGCCAGCAGCCAGGGGAGCGGGGGGGCGGCGGCCTACAATGAGCAGTTCTTC
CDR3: CASSQGSGGAAAYNEQFF

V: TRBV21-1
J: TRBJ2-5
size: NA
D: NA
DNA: TGTGCCAGCATCCCAATGGGGCGGGAGGGCCTACTGAGATCTCTGGAGACCCAGTACTTC
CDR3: CASIPMGREGLLRSLETQYF

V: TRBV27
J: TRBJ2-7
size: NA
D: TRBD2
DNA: TGTGCCAGCAGCTTAATACCGGGACTAGCGGTCGACGAGCAGTACTTC
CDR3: CASSLIPGLAVDEQYF

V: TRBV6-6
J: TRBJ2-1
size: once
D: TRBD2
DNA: TGTGCCAGCAGTGACTCGCTAGCGGGGCACAATGAGCAGTTCTTC
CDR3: CASSDSLAGHNEQFF

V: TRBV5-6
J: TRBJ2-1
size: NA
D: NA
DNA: TGTGCCAGCAGCTTTGTCAGTGAGCAGTTCTTC
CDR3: CASSFVSEQFF

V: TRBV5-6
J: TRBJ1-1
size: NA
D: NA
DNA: TGTGCCAGCAGCTTAGAGGGTAACACTGAAGCTTTCTTT
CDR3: CASSLEGNTEAFF

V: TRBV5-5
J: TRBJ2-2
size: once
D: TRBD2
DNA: TGTGCCAGCAGCTTGGCGGGACTAGGGTACACCGGGGAGCTGTTTTTT
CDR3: CASSLAGLGYTGELFF

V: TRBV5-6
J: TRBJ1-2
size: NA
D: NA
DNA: TGTGCCAGCAGCTTGCGTCAGGGCGGTACCACTACCTTC
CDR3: CASSLRQGGTTTF

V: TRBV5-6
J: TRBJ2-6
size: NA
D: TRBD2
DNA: TGTGCCAGCAGCTTCGGACTAGCGGGGAGCTCTGGGGCCAACGTCCTGACTTTC
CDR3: CASSFGLAGSSGANVLTF

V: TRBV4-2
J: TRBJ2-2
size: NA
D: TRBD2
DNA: TGTGCCAGCAGCCGAGAGACTAGCGGGAACACCGGGGAGCTGTTTTTT
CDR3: CASSRETSGNTGELFF

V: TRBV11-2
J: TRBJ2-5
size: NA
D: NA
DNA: TGTGCCAGCAGCATTTCAAAAGAGACCCAGTACTTC
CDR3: CASSISKETQYF